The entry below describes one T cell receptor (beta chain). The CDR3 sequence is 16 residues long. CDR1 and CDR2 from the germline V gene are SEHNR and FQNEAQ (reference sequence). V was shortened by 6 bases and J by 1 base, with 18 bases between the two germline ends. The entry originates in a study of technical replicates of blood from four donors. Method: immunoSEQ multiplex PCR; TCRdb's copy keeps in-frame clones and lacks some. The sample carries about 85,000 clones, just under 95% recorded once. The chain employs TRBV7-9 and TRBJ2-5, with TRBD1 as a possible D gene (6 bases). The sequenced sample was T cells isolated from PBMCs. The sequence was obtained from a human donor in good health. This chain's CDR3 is CASSRSEMGAQETQYF. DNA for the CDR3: TGTGCCAGCAGTCGTAGCGAGATGGGGGCCCAAGAGACCCAGTACTTC.